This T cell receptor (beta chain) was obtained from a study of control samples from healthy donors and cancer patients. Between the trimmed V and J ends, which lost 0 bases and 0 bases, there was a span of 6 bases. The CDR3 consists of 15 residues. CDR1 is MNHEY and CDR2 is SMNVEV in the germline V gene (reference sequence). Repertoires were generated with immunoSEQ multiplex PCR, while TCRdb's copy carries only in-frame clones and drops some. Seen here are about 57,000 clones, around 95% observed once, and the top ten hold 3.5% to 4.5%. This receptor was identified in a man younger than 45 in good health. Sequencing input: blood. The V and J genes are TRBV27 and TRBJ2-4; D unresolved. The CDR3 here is CASSLSVLAKNIQYF. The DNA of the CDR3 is TGTGCCAGCAGTTTATCCGTCTTAGCCAAAAACATTCAGTACTTC.